This TCR beta chain is from a study of molecular identifiers for immune sequencing clone quantification. Previously described methods and listed TCR primers produced bulk TCR libraries. TCRdb recomputed calls from the PCR reads with MiXCR, one row per CDR3 protein. The sample holds 60,000 to 70,000 distinct CDR3 sequences; about a sixth are singletons and the top ten take approximately 1.5%. This clonotype was seen many times. Its antigen is not identified. The sorting of naive CD8 T cells used the CD8+CD4-CCR7+CD45RA+ phenotype. The CDR3 sequence is 14 residues long. V was pared by 7 bases and J by 0 bases, with 8 bases between. The germline gives CDR1 SGHRS, CDR2 YFSETQ. Overall study findings and caveats: It was shown that clones above 20 RNA copies held over 99% of effector molecules, but under 1% in naive cells.

The specimen sequenced was naive CD8+ T cells from blood, with Jurkat cell RNA spiked in. The subset: FACS-sorted CD8+CD4-CCR7+CD45RA+ naive T cells. This sequence was found in a human donor in good health. Some libraries in this study had Jurkat cell RNA spiked in. This sequence joins TRBV5-1 and TRBJ2-6; D might be TRBD1 (6 bases). CDR3 loop: CASGQPSGANVLTF. Written as DNA, the CDR3 is TGCGCCAGCGGACAGCCCTCTGGGGCCAACGTCCTGACTTTC.